The sequence of this T cell receptor beta chain was determined in a study of cytomegalovirus exposure and HLA in healthy donors. Germline assignment: CDR1 SGHTA and CDR2 FQGNSA. The CDR3 spans 14 residues. V lost 5 bases, J lost 2 bases, and 13 bases lay in between. The study ran its PCR with 60 Vbeta and 13 Jbeta primers. Clones were sequenced by immunoSEQ multiplex PCR, and TCRdb holds only the in-frame ones, with some missing. The sample consists of around 130,000 clones, about 61% of them appearing once. Material: PBMCs. This clonotype was obtained from a male donor in good health and CMV-seronegative. The chain carries TRBV7-2 and TRBJ2-7, with D possibly TRBD2 on 6 matching bases. The CDR3 sequence: CASSPVGGAYEQYF. The CDR3 nucleotides read TGTGCCAGCAGCCCCGTCGGAGGGGCCTACGAGCAGTACTTC.